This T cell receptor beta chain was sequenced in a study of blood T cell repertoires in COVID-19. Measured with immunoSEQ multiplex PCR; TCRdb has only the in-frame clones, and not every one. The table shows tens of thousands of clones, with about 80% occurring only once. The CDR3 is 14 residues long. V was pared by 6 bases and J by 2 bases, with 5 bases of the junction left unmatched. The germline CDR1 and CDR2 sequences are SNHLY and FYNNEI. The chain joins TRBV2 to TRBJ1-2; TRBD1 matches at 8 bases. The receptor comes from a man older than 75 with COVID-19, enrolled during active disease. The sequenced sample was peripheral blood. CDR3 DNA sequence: TGTGCCAGCAGGGTGGGACAGGAAAACTATGGCTACACCTTC. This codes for CASRVGQENYGYTF.